Listed below are T cell receptor beta chains from one sample, sequenced in a study of shared clonotypes between healthy human individuals. The data were produced by immunoSEQ multiplex PCR, yet TCRdb's version contains in-frame clones alone and is incomplete. The sample lists roughly 2,000,000 clones; over 85% were seen once. The specimen sequenced was naive CD8+ T cells sorted from blood. These receptor sequences come from a man between 18 and 29 years old in good health. The CDR3 runs from the conserved cysteine through the conserved F or W. Each record gives: J gene, D gene, V gene, clone size, CDR3 DNA, CDR3 protein. The D gene is left open where the match is weak. Clone size is stated in some rows and not others, as once, few, many or a class when expanded.

j_call: TRBJ2-5; d_call: NA; v_call: TRBV7-9; clone_size: NA; cdr3_nt: TGTGCCAGCAGCTCTGGACTGCAAGAGACCCAGTACTTC; cdr3_aa: CASSSGLQETQYF
j_call: TRBJ2-3; d_call: NA; v_call: TRBV19; clone_size: NA; cdr3_nt: TGTGCCAGTAGTGCCCTAACCCCTAGTTTCGTGGATACGCAGTATTTT; cdr3_aa: CASSALTPSFVDTQYF
j_call: TRBJ2-5; d_call: TRBD1; v_call: TRBV5-1; clone_size: once; cdr3_nt: TGCGCCAGCACGGACAGGGGGCGGGAGACCCAGTACTTC; cdr3_aa: CASTDRGRETQYF
j_call: TRBJ2-1; d_call: TRBD1; v_call: TRBV27; clone_size: NA; cdr3_nt: TGTGCCAGCAGTTTACCCGGGACAGGGGGGTACTACAATGAGCAGTTCTTC; cdr3_aa: CASSLPGTGGYYNEQFF
j_call: TRBJ2-1; d_call: NA; v_call: TRBV6-5; clone_size: NA; cdr3_nt: TGTGCCAGCAGCCCCGTGGGCGGGACCTACAATGAGCAGTTCTTC; cdr3_aa: CASSPVGGTYNEQFF
j_call: TRBJ2-3; d_call: TRBD2; v_call: TRBV9; clone_size: NA; cdr3_nt: TGTGCCAGCAGCGTAGCGGCTAGCGGTCTAGATACGCAGTATTTT; cdr3_aa: CASSVAASGLDTQYF
j_call: TRBJ2-7; d_call: TRBD1; v_call: TRBV13; clone_size: NA; cdr3_nt: TGTGCCAGCAGTAGGGACAGGGGCGACGAGCAGTACTTC; cdr3_aa: CASSRDRGDEQYF
j_call: TRBJ2-1; d_call: TRBD2; v_call: TRBV7-9; clone_size: NA; cdr3_nt: TGTGCCAGCAGCTTGGCTAGCGGTACCTACAATGAGCAGTTCTTC; cdr3_aa: CASSLASGTYNEQFF
j_call: TRBJ2-5; d_call: NA; v_call: TRBV13; clone_size: NA; cdr3_nt: TGTGCCAGCAGACGGCATGCCGAAGAGACCCAGTACTTC; cdr3_aa: CASRRHAEETQYF
j_call: TRBJ2-1; d_call: TRBD2; v_call: TRBV29-1; clone_size: NA; cdr3_nt: TGCAGCGTTGAAGGTAGTGCGGGGGGATACAATGAGCAGTTCTTC; cdr3_aa: CSVEGSAGGYNEQFF
j_call: TRBJ2-2; d_call: NA; v_call: TRBV4-1; clone_size: NA; cdr3_nt: TGCGCCAGCAGCCAGTCATCGGCAGGGTTGGACACCGGGGAGCTGTTTTTT; cdr3_aa: CASSQSSAGLDTGELFF
j_call: TRBJ2-7; d_call: NA; v_call: TRBV28; clone_size: NA; cdr3_nt: TGTGCCAGCAGTTTGAGCAACCGGCCCTACGAGCAGTACTTC; cdr3_aa: CASSLSNRPYEQYF
j_call: TRBJ2-7; d_call: NA; v_call: TRBV4-1; clone_size: NA; cdr3_nt: TGCGCCAGCAGCCAAGTCCGGGCGAACGAGCAGTACTTC; cdr3_aa: CASSQVRANEQYF
j_call: TRBJ1-6; d_call: NA; v_call: TRBV28; clone_size: NA; cdr3_nt: TGTGCCAGCAGGCACAGGGCAGGGAGCTCCTATAATTCACCCCTCCACTTT; cdr3_aa: CASRHRAGSSYNSPLHF
j_call: TRBJ2-1; d_call: NA; v_call: TRBV19; clone_size: NA; cdr3_nt: TGTGCCAGTAGTATAGTTTCGACGGTCCACAATGAGCAGTTCTTC; cdr3_aa: CASSIVSTVHNEQFF
j_call: TRBJ2-7; d_call: TRBD1; v_call: TRBV27; clone_size: NA; cdr3_nt: TGTGCCAGCAGGTCGGGACAGAGCTCCTACGAGCAGTACTTC; cdr3_aa: CASRSGQSSYEQYF
j_call: TRBJ1-5; d_call: NA; v_call: TRBV7-8; clone_size: NA; cdr3_nt: TGTGCCAGCAGCCAAGGTAAAGATAGCAATCAGCCCCAGCATTTT; cdr3_aa: CASSQGKDSNQPQHF
j_call: TRBJ1-1; d_call: TRBD1; v_call: TRBV27; clone_size: NA; cdr3_nt: TGTGCCAGCAGCCGCACTGGGACAGCTTCCGAAGCTTTCTTT; cdr3_aa: CASSRTGTASEAFF
j_call: TRBJ2-6; d_call: NA; v_call: TRBV7-9; clone_size: NA; cdr3_nt: TGTGCCAGCAGCTTAGCGACTTCAATCTCTGGGGCCAACGTCCTGACTTTC; cdr3_aa: CASSLATSISGANVLTF
j_call: TRBJ2-7; d_call: NA; v_call: TRBV30; clone_size: NA; cdr3_nt: TGTGCCTGGAGTGTTTTAGGGGCCTACGAGCAGTACTTC; cdr3_aa: CAWSVLGAYEQYF
j_call: TRBJ2-3; d_call: TRBD2; v_call: TRBV6-5; clone_size: NA; cdr3_nt: TGTGCCAGCAGTTACTTCCCTAGCGGGGGCACAGATACGCAGTATTTT; cdr3_aa: CASSYFPSGGTDTQYF
j_call: TRBJ1-6; d_call: NA; v_call: TRBV5-1; clone_size: NA; cdr3_nt: TGCGCCAGCAGCTTGTCGGCCGGTAATTCACCCCTCCACTTT; cdr3_aa: CASSLSAGNSPLHF
j_call: TRBJ1-5; d_call: NA; v_call: TRBV19; clone_size: NA; cdr3_nt: TGTGCCAGTAAGGTCGCGGGGGATCAGCCCCAGCATTTT; cdr3_aa: CASKVAGDQPQHF
j_call: TRBJ2-2; d_call: NA; v_call: TRBV13; clone_size: NA; cdr3_nt: TGTGCCAGCAGCCGGAGAGCGGCGAACACCGGGGAGCTGTTTTTT; cdr3_aa: CASSRRAANTGELFF
j_call: TRBJ2-7; d_call: TRBD2; v_call: TRBV4-1; clone_size: NA; cdr3_nt: TGCGCCAGCAGTTGGCGGGAGGGTTACGAGCAGTACTTC; cdr3_aa: CASSWREGYEQYF
j_call: TRBJ2-7; d_call: NA; v_call: TRBV30; clone_size: NA; cdr3_nt: TGTGCCTGGAGCGGGGGGCACGAGCAGTACTTC; cdr3_aa: CAWSGGHEQYF
j_call: TRBJ2-1; d_call: TRBD2; v_call: TRBV29-1; clone_size: once; cdr3_nt: TGCAGCTTCCACGGAATAGCGGGAGGGGGCCCCTACAATGAGCAGTTCTTC; cdr3_aa: CSFHGIAGGGPYNEQFF
j_call: TRBJ1-1; d_call: TRBD1; v_call: TRBV4-1; clone_size: NA; cdr3_nt: TGCGCCAGCAGCCCCACCGGACAGGGTAACACTGAAGCTTTCTTT; cdr3_aa: CASSPTGQGNTEAFF